Listed below are T cell receptor beta chains from one sample, sequenced in a study of blood T cell repertoires in COVID-19. Produced via immunoSEQ multiplex PCR; TCRdb's table is partial and in-frame only. The sample includes approximately 450,000 clones, roughly 90% of them seen just once. Sequenced input: peripheral blood. The receptors stem from a woman aged 25 to 45 with acute or convalescent COVID-19. CDR3s include the opening cysteine and the closing phenylalanine or tryptophan. A D gene is named only where the DNA matches it firmly. The listing skips clone size in some rows; elsewhere it reads once, few, many or a size class.

size	V	D	J	DNA	CDR3
.	TRBV3-1/TRBV3-2	.	TRBJ1-2	TGTGCCAGCAGCCCCCAACTGGGGGGGCAGGATGGCTACACCTTC	CASSPQLGGQDGYTF
.	TRBV7-3	.	TRBJ2-3	TGTGCCAGCAGCTTAATAGGAGGGGGCGCATTGTACGTCCGTGGTCTCACAGATACGCAGTATTTT	CASSLIGGGALYVRGLTDTQYF
once	TRBV7-9	.	TRBJ2-5	TGTGCCAGCAGCTTAGGGGGGCAGGGTCGGGAGACCCAGTACTTC	CASSLGGQGRETQYF
.	TRBV19	TRBD2	TRBJ2-1	TGTGCCAGTAGTATAGTGCGGGGGGGCCGGGAGCAGTTCTTC	CASSIVRGGREQFF
.	TRBV25-1	.	TRBJ2-7	TGTGCCAGCAGTGCGGTAAATTCCTACGAGCAGTACTTC	CASSAVNSYEQYF
few	TRBV2	.	TRBJ1-4	TGTGCCAGCAGGGCAGCAACTAATGAAAAACTGTTTTTT	CASRAATNEKLFF
.	TRBV19	.	TRBJ1-1	TGTGCCAGTAGCCCCGCCTCGGAACAGTTAAACACTGAAGCTTTCTTT	CASSPASEQLNTEAFF
.	TRBV7-3	.	TRBJ2-7	TGTGCCAGCAGCGCCCTAGGGGGGCTAGCGGCGGGTGAGCAGTACTTC	CASSALGGLAAGEQYF
.	TRBV18	.	TRBJ1-4	TGTGCCAGCTCAGAACAGGGTTATGAAAAACTGTTTTTT	CASSEQGYEKLFF
.	TRBV3-1/TRBV3-2	.	TRBJ2-5	TGTGCCAGCAGCCAAGATGACCCAGGGGAAGAGACCCAGTACTTC	CASSQDDPGEETQYF
.	TRBV9	.	TRBJ2-1	TGTGCCAGCGCGGGGCCACTTGGACCCTACAATGAGGAGCAGTTCTTC	CASAGPLGPYNEEQFF
once	TRBV28	.	TRBJ2-3	TGTGCCAGCAGTTTAGTAGTTGGTCCAGATACGCAGTATTTT	CASSLVVGPDTQYF
.	TRBV5-1	.	TRBJ2-5	TGCGCCAGCAGCTTGCCTATAGGAGTAGGCGGTGAGACCCAGTACTTC	CASSLPIGVGGETQYF
.	TRBV12-3/TRBV12-4	.	TRBJ1-2	TGTGCCAGCAGTCCCGAGGTGAAGGATGGCTACACCTTC	CASSPEVKDGYTF
.	TRBV2	.	TRBJ1-4	TGTGCCAGCTTCACGCCGCTAAATGAAAAACTGTTTTTT	CASFTPLNEKLFF
.	TRBV21-1	.	TRBJ1-2	TGTGCCAGCAGCACTCGCCGAATGGGACAGTACCCATTTAAGCTCTATGGCTACACCTTC	CASSTRRMGQYPFKLYGYTF